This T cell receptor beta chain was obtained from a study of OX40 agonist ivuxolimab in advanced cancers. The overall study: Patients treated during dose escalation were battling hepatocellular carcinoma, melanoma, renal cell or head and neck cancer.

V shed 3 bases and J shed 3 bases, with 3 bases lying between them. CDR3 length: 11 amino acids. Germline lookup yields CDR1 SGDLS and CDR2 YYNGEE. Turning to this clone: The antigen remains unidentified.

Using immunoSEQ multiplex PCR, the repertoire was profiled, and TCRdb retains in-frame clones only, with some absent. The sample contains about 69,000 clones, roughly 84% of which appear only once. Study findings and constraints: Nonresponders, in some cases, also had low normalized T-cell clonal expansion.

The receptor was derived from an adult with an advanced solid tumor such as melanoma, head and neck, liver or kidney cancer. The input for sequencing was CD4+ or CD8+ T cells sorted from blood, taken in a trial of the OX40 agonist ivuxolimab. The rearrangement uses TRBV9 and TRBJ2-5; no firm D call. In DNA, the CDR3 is TGTGCCAGCAGCGCTGAAGAGACCCAGTACTTC. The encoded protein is CASSAEETQYF.